The 15 T cell receptor beta chains in this list originate from one sample, sequenced in a study of cytomegalovirus exposure and HLA in healthy donors. The PCR was carried out with 60 Vbeta primers and 13 Jbeta primers. TCRdb's copy holds only in-frame clones and misses some; the assay was immunoSEQ multiplex PCR. The repertoire has roughly 120,000 clones, around 70% of them found once; the top ten carry roughly 8.2%. Material for sequencing was PBMCs. These TCRs come from a middle-aged woman in good health and CMV-seropositive.

The chain couples TRBV9 to TRBJ2-5, with 11 bases aligning to TRBD2. Germline V CDR1 and CDR2: SGDLS, YYNGEE. The CDR3 runs to 16 residues. The ends lost 3 bases at V and 5 bases at J; junction bases unmatched: 9. CDR3 sequence (DNA): TGTGCCAGCAGCGGGGTAGCGGGGGGGCCTTGGGAGACCCAGTACTTC. This sequence encodes CASSGVAGGPWETQYF.

This clone was seen a handful of times. This chain joins TRBV9 and TRBJ2-2; weak D call: TRBD1 (6 bases). In germline, CDR1 is SGDLS, CDR2 YYNGEE. The CDR3 length is 15 residues. With 0 bases removed from V and 3 bases from J, the gap between germline ends came to 9 bases. Here the CDR3 reads CASSVGEGDTGELFF. CDR3 coding DNA: TGTGCCAGCAGCGTAGGAGAGGGGGACACCGGGGAGCTGTTTTTT.

The V call is TRBV19, the J call TRBJ1-2, with 9 bases matching TRBD1. The CDR3 contains 11 residues. Trimming removed 9 bases from V and 5 bases from J; junction bases left unmatched: 1. CDR1 LNHDA and CDR2 SQIVND come from the germline V gene (reference sequence). The chain's CDR3 is CASGTGYGYTF. DNA of the CDR3: TGTGCCAGCGGGACAGGGTATGGCTACACCTTC.

The chain employs TRBV7-3 and TRBJ2-1; tentative D call: TRBD2 (5 bases). Looked up from germline, CDR1 is SGHTA and CDR2 is FQGTGA. CDR3 length: 13 residues. The V end was cut by 0 bases, the J end by 7 bases, with 7 bases between. CDR3 in DNA: TGTGCCAGCAGCTTAACAGAGGGAAATGAGCAGTTCTTC. It encodes CASSLTEGNEQFF.

The chain recombines TRBV11-2 with TRBJ1-1; a weak D match, TRBD1 (5 bases). Germline loops: CDR1 SGHAT, CDR2 FQNNGV. V gave up 5 bases and J gave up 4 bases, with 14 bases separating them. This CDR3 contains 14 residues. As DNA, the CDR3 is TGTGCCAGCAGCCGCGTGCAGGGATTCACTGAAGCTTTCTTT. It translates to CASSRVQGFTEAFF.

The chain couples TRBV6-5 to TRBJ1-1; D not resolved. Per the germline V gene, CDR1 is MNHEY and CDR2 is SVGAGI. CDR3 length equals 13 residues. The germline V and J ends were trimmed by 7 bases and 10 bases, with 19 bases remaining between them. CDR3: CASTSEGELVAFF. CDR3 in DNA: TGTGCCAGCACCTCAGAGGGCGAGTTGGTAGCTTTCTTT.

In nucleotides, the CDR3 is TGCGCCAGCAGCCGAGACACGGCCTACGAGCAGTACTTC. Translating it yields CASSRDTAYEQYF. This chain joins TRBV4-3 and TRBJ2-7; D gene unclear. Germline CDR1 and CDR2: LGHNA and YSLEER. The CDR3 consists of 13 residues. The V end was cut by 4 bases, the J end by 2 bases, with 9 bases between.

The chain couples TRBV5-4 to TRBJ2-7; a weak D match, TRBD1 (5 bases). The V end lost 0 bases, the J end lost 3 bases, and 10 bases lay between the germline ends. Germline CDR1 SGHNT, CDR2 YYREEE (reference sequence). The CDR3 runs 14 residues. In DNA form, the CDR3 reads TGTGCCAGCAGCTTGGAGGGGTGGGACTACGAGCAGTACTTC. Encoded protein: CASSLEGWDYEQYF.

The V and J genes are TRBV7-9 and TRBJ1-1; 9 nucleotides agree with TRBD1. With V trimmed by 4 bases and J by 6 bases, 6 bases remained unmatched. Germline values: CDR1 SEHNR, CDR2 FQNEAQ (reference sequence). CDR3 length equals 14 residues. The CDR3: CASSSTGGVPEAFF. CDR3 DNA sequence: TGTGCCAGCAGCTCGACAGGGGGGGTACCTGAAGCTTTCTTT.

This chain connects TRBV7-6 to TRBJ1-6; TRBD1 matches 8 bases. This CDR3 is built from 15 residues. Germline V lookup: CDR1 SGHVS, CDR2 FNYEAQ. Trimming took 6 bases from V and 7 from J; bases not matched to a gene: 8. The CDR3: CASSPQGAENSPLHF. CDR3 DNA sequence: TGTGCCAGCAGTCCTCAGGGGGCCGAGAATTCACCCCTCCACTTT.

Comment on this clone: The final CDR3 position lacks the conserved phenylalanine or tryptophan, pointing to a likely read error. J is TRBJ1-1 and V is TRBV7-3; tentative D call: TRBD1 (5 bases). Germline V gene lookup returns CDR1 SGHTA and CDR2 FQGTGA. The CDR3 runs to 13 residues. Trimming left V 5 bases short and J 1 base short, with 8 bases between. CDR3 coding DNA: TGTGCCAGCAGCCCCCAGGGGAACACTGAAGCTTTCGTT. The encoded protein is CASSPQGNTEAFV.

To note about this clone: Additional DNA sequences in this sample encode the identical CDR3. V and J are TRBV2 and TRBJ2-7, with D unresolved. Trimming cost V 4 bases and J 2 bases, with 12 bases left between them. Germline values: CDR1 SNHLY, CDR2 FYNNEI. The CDR3 has 14 amino acids. CDR3 protein: CASSAGSLAYEQYF. CDR3 nucleotide sequence: TGTGCCAGCAGTGCAGGATCTCTGGCCTACGAGCAGTACTTC.

This chain connects TRBV5-6 to TRBJ1-5, with D unresolved. Trimming shortened V by 0 bases and J by 5 bases, and 6 bases separated the two germline ends. The CDR3 consists of 13 residues. Germline V gene sequence: CDR1 SGHDT, CDR2 YYEEEE. Written as DNA, the CDR3 is TGTGCCAGCAGCTTGGCCGGGGATCAGCCCCAGCATTTT. Translated: CASSLAGDQPQHF.

This chain links TRBV7-9 with TRBJ2-5; possibly TRBD2 for D (6 bases). Trimming cost V 4 bases and J 5 bases, with 20 bases left between them. In germline, CDR1 is SEHNR, CDR2 FQNEAQ (reference sequence). The CDR3 totals 16 residues. The CDR3 region is CASSSSLFRGWETQYF. CDR3 in DNA: TGTGCCAGCAGCTCTAGCCTGTTCCGGGGGTGGGAGACCCAGTACTTC.

The chain combines TRBV7-9 with TRBJ1-1, with 7 bases aligning to TRBD1. Losses at the gene ends were 5 bases for V and 3 bases for J; bases not matched to a gene: 9. Germline V CDR1 and CDR2: SEHNR, FQNEAQ (reference sequence). The length of the CDR3 is 15 residues. CDR3 DNA sequence: TGTGCCAGCAGCCCCTCCCAGGGGGTATACACTGAAGCTTTCTTT. Amino acids: CASSPSQGVYTEAFF. The variable domain in full, with the rest retrieved from reference TRBV7-9 and TRBJ1-1, is DTGVSQNPRHKITKRGQNVTFRCDPISEHNRLYWYRQTLGQGPEFLTYFQNEAQLEKSRLLSDRFSAERPKGSFSTLEIQRTEQGDSAMYLCASSPSQGVYTEAFFGQGTRLTVV.